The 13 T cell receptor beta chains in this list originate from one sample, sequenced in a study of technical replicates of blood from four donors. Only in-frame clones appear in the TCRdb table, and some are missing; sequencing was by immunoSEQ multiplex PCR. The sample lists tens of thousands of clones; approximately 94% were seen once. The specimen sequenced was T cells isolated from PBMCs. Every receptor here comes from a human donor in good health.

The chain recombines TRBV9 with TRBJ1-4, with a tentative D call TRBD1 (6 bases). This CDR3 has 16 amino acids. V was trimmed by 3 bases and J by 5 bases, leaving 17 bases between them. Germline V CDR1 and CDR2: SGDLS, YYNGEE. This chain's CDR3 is CASSAPPGGANEKLFF. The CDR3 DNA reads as TGTGCCAGCAGCGCCCCGCCGGGGGGGGCGAATGAAAAACTGTTTTTT.

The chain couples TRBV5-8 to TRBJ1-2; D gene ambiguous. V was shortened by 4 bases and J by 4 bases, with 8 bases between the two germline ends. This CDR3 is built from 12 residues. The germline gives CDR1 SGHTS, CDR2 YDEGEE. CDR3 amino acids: CASSLLGYGYTF. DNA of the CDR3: TGTGCCAGCAGCCTTCTCGGCTATGGCTACACCTTC.

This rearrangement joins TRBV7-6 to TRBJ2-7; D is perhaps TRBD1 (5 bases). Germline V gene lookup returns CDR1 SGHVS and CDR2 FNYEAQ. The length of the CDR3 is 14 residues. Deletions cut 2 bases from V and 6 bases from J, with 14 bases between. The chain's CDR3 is CASSLILQGSEQYF. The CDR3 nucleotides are TGTGCCAGCAGCTTAATCTTGCAGGGTAGCGAGCAGTACTTC.

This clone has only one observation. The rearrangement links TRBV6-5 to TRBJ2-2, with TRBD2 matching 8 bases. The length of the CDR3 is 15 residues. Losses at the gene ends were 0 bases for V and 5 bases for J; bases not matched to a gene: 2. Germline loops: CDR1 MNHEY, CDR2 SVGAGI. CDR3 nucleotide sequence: TGTGCCAGCAGTTACTCGAGCGGGAGAACCGGGGAGCTGTTTTTT. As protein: CASSYSSGRTGELFF.

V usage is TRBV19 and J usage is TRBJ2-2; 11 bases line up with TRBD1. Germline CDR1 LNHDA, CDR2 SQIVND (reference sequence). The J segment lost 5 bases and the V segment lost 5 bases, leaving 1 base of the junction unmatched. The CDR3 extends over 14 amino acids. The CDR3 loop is CASSGTGGTGELFF. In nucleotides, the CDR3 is TGTGCCAGTAGTGGGACAGGGGGGACCGGGGAGCTGTTTTTT.

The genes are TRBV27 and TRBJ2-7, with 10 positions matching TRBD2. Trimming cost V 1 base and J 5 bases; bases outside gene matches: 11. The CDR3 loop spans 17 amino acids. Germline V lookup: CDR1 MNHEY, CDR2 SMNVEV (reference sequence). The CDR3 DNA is TGTGCCAGCAGTTTATATACCCCACTAGCGGGAACGGACGAGCAGTACTTC. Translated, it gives CASSLYTPLAGTDEQYF.

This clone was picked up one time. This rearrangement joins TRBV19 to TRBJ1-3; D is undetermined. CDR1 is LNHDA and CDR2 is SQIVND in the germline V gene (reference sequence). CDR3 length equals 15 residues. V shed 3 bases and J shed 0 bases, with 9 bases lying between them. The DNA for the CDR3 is TGTGCCAGTAGTATCACTTACAGCTCTGGAAACACCATATATTTT. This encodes CASSITYSSGNTIYF.

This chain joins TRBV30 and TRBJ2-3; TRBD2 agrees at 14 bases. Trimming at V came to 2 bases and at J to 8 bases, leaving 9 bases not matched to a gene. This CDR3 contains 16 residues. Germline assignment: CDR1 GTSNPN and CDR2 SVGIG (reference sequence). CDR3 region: CAWSIPTSGRASTQYF. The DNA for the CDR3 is TGTGCCTGGAGTATCCCGACTAGCGGGAGGGCCAGTACGCAGTATTTT.

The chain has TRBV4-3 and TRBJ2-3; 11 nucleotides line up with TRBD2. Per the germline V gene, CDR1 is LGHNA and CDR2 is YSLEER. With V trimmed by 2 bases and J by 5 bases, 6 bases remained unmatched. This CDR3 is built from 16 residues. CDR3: CASSQLLAGEVDTQYF. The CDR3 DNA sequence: TGCGCCAGCAGCCAATTACTAGCGGGAGAAGTAGATACGCAGTATTTT.

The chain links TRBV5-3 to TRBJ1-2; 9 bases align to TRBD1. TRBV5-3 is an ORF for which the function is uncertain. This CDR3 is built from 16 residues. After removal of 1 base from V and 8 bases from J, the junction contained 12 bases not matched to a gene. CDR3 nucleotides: TGTGCCAGAAGCTTGTGGAACCGGGGACAGGGCGGCGGCTACACCTTC. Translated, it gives CARSLWNRGQGGGYTF.

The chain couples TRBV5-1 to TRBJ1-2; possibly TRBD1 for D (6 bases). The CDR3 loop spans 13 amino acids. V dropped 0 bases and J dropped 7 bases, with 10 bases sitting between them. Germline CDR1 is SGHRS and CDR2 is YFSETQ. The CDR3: CASSLEAGVGYTF. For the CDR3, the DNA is TGCGCCAGCAGCTTGGAGGCAGGGGTTGGCTACACCTTC. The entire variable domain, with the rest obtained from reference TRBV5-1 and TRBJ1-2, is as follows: KAGVTQTPRYLIKTRGQQVTLSCSPISGHRSVSWYQQTPGQGLQFLFEYFSETQRNKGNFPGRFSGRQFSNSRSEMNVSTLELGDSALYLCASSLEAGVGYTFGSGTRLTVV.

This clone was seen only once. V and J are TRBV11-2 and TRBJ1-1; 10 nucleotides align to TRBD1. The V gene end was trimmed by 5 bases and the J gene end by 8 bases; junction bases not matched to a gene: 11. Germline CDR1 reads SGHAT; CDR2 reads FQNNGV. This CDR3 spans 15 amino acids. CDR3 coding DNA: TGTGCCAGCAGCAGATCCGGGACAGGGGTAGTAGAAGCTTTCTTT. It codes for CASSRSGTGVVEAFF.

CDR3 DNA: TGTGCCTGGAGGGGGCTAGGAAGCAATCAGCCCCAGCATTTT. Translation gives CAWRGLGSNQPQHF. The V gene is TRBV30, the J gene TRBJ1-5; a weak D match, TRBD1 (5 bases). The V end lost 3 bases, the J end lost 1 base, and 10 bases lay between the germline ends. CDR1 is GTSNPN, CDR2 SVGIG, per germline (reference sequence). The CDR3 extends over 14 amino acids.